These 8 T cell receptor beta chains were sequenced from one sample in a study of T cells in localized non-small cell lung cancer. Clones were read by immunoSEQ multiplex PCR, and TCRdb kept only the in-frame ones, dropping some. Of tens of thousands of clones listed, around 89% are singletons. Sequencing used peripheral blood, obtained before any cancer treatment. These receptors originate from a woman aged 35 to 70 with stage I squamous cell lung carcinoma.

The chain combines TRBV11-2 with TRBJ2-3, with a tentative D call TRBD1 (5 bases). The CDR3 covers 14 residues. Trimming took 8 bases from V and 2 from J, leaving 14 bases between them. The germline V gene encodes CDR1 SGHAT and CDR2 FQNNGV. The CDR3 DNA reads TGTGCCAGCGGATACAGGAGCCTCACAGATACGCAGTATTTT. This gives the protein CASGYRSLTDTQYF.

The V gene is TRBV6-5, the J gene TRBJ1-2; no clear D gene. CDR3 size: 12 residues. The V gene's germline CDR1 is MNHEY and CDR2 SVGAGI. The V end was cut by 7 bases, the J end by 4 bases, with 10 bases between. The DNA of the CDR3 is TGTGCCAGCACGTACAGAGCCTATGGCTACACCTTC. This codes for CASTYRAYGYTF.

This rearrangement joins TRBV14 to TRBJ1-2, with a possible D match to TRBD1 (5 bases). The CDR3 length is 13 residues. Germline values: CDR1 SGHDN, CDR2 FVKESK. V lost 1 base to trimming and J lost 7 bases, with 10 bases between them. The CDR3 sequence is CASSQGRESGYTF. The CDR3 DNA reads TGTGCCAGCAGCCAAGGCAGGGAGTCTGGCTACACCTTC.

The chain is built from TRBV29-1 and TRBJ1-1; TRBD1 agrees at 7 bases. There are 11 residues in the CDR3. J was trimmed by 10 bases and V by 6 bases; bases with no gene match: 8. CDR1 is SQVTM and CDR2 is ANQGSEA in the germline V gene. The CDR3 region has the DNA TGCAGCGTCGCAGACAGGGTTGGAGCTTTCTTT. Amino acid sequence: CSVADRVGAFF.

Only one count was recorded for this clone. This chain links TRBV2 with TRBJ2-5, with unresolved D. The CDR3 is 13 residues long. Germline V gives CDR1 SNHLY, CDR2 FYNNEI. CDR3 in amino acids: CATHGRRQETQYF. CDR3 sequence (DNA): TGTGCTACGCACGGAAGGCGACAAGAGACCCAGTACTTC.

The chain is built from TRBV27 and TRBJ2-3; TRBD2 matches 10 bases. CDR3 length: 18 amino acids. The junction had 19 bases not matched to a gene; V was cut back by 5 bases and J by 8 bases. From germline, CDR1 is MNHEY and CDR2 SMNVEV (reference sequence). CDR3 DNA: TGTGCCAGCAGTCCTCCGCGGGCGCAGCGGGGGGGCTGGGGTACGCAGTATTTT. Translating gives CASSPPRAQRGGWGTQYF.

This chain links TRBV5-1 with TRBJ2-3, with 8 nucleotides matching TRBD1. Germline loops: CDR1 SGHRS, CDR2 YFSETQ. The CDR3 is 16 residues long. V trimming: 0 bases; J trimming: 2 bases; junction bases outside the gene matches: 5. CDR3 loop: CASSLGDRQFTDTQYF. CDR3 DNA: TGCGCCAGCAGCTTGGGGGACAGGCAATTCACAGATACGCAGTATTTT. Full variable domain (missing parts from reference TRBV5-1 and TRBJ2-3): KAGVTQTPRYLIKTRGQQVTLSCSPISGHRSVSWYQQTPGQGLQFLFEYFSETQRNKGNFPGRFSGRQFSNSRSEMNVSTLELGDSALYLCASSLGDRQFTDTQYFGPGTRLTVL.

The genes are TRBV5-1 and TRBJ1-2, with no clear D. Trimming took 0 bases from V and 4 from J, leaving 4 bases between them. Germline CDR1 and CDR2: SGHRS and YFSETQ. The CDR3 has 12 residues. The DNA of the CDR3 is TGCGCCAGCAGCTTGGACAGCTATGGCTACACCTTC. This translates into CASSLDSYGYTF.